This record covers a single T cell receptor (beta chain). The antigen is undetermined. Use of 60 Vbeta and 13 Jbeta primers characterized the PCR. Using immunoSEQ multiplex PCR, the repertoire was profiled, and TCRdb retains in-frame clones only, with some absent. This sample has around 140,000 clones, with approximately 91% found just once. After removal of 2 bases from V and 3 bases from J, the junction contained 4 bases not matched to a gene. This CDR3 has 14 residues. Germline V gene data show CDR1 as SGHRS and CDR2 as YFSETQ. This record belongs to a study of cytomegalovirus exposure and HLA in healthy donors. Turning to the study itself: From HLA-typed donors, an early data release held some 80 million unique TCRs.

Study conclusions and caveats: In vitro, a few CMV-associated chains proved specific for CMV antigens. Prediction of most subjects' HLA-A and HLA-B alleles by TCR beta sequences was reportedly accurate.

This sequence joins TRBV5-1 and TRBJ2-5; 7 bases align to TRBD1. Sequenced: PBMCs. This clonotype originated in a middle-aged woman in good health and CMV-seronegative. The chain's CDR3 is CASSFSGTEETQYF. CDR3 sequence (DNA): TGCGCCAGCAGCTTTTCCGGGACAGAAGAGACCCAGTACTTC.